The 25 T cell receptor beta chains below were found in one sample sequenced in a study of response to subunit inactivated influenza vaccine. TCRdb passed the RT-PCR reads through MiXCR, listing each CDR3 protein once. The sample includes around 500,000 distinct CDR3 sequences, 10% to 11% of them seen just once. The sequencing here drew on PBMCs from blood, taken 35 to 45 days after vaccination. All receptors come from a man between 50 and 59 years old who received an inactivated influenza vaccine.

This clonotype was observed at least ten times. V usage is TRBV20-1 and J usage is TRBJ2-5, with D hard to call. V lost 6 bases to trimming and J lost 2 bases, with 10 bases between them. Looked up from germline, CDR1 is DFQATT and CDR2 is SNEGSKA (reference sequence). The CDR3 has 12 amino acids. CDR3: CSARRPQETQYF. CDR3 DNA: TGCAGTGCGAGAAGGCCACAAGAGACCCAGTACTTC.

This clonotype was seen at least ten times. The chain couples TRBV5-1 to TRBJ1-4; D is uncertain. This CDR3 is 16 amino acids long. Trimming shortened V by 0 bases and J by 4 bases, and 13 bases separated the two germline ends. Germline V gene sequence: CDR1 SGHRS, CDR2 YFSETQ. The CDR3 DNA is TGCGCCAGCAGCTTGGAACCGGACGGACGTAATGAAAAACTGTTTTTT. It is translated as CASSLEPDGRNEKLFF.

This clonotype has a handful of counts. The rearrangement uses TRBV27 and TRBJ1-2; a possible D gene is TRBD1 (5 bases). Germline V lookup: CDR1 MNHEY, CDR2 SMNVEV (reference sequence). Trimming shortened V by 5 bases and J by 8 bases, and 21 bases separated the two germline ends. CDR3 length: 15 residues. The chain's CDR3 is CASSPRGGVLGGYTF. The CDR3 DNA reads as TGTGCCAGCAGTCCTCGGGGAGGGGTGCTAGGGGGCTACACCTTC.

The chain recombines TRBV4-3 with TRBJ2-2; D is unresolved. The germline V gene has CDR1 LGHNA and CDR2 YSLEER. Trimming pared 3 bases from V and 1 base from J, leaving 3 bases between. This CDR3 comprises 13 residues. DNA of the CDR3: TGCGCCAGCAGCCACGAGAACACCGGGGAGCTGTTTTTT. It is translated as CASSHENTGELFF.

This sequence joins TRBV6-4 and TRBJ1-1; D is unclear. This CDR3 has 13 amino acids. Germline V gene sequence: CDR1 MRHNA, CDR2 SNTAGT. The V and J ends lost 4 bases and 1 base respectively, with 7 bases between them. CDR3 amino acids: CASSVMRNTEAFF. CDR3 bases: TGTGCCAGCAGTGTCATGAGGAACACTGAAGCTTTCTTT.

The chain has TRBV7-9 and TRBJ2-5; 8 positions match TRBD1. Germline assignment: CDR1 SEHNR and CDR2 FQNEAQ (reference sequence). The CDR3 sequence is 16 residues long. V lost 5 bases and J lost 2; bases outside the gene matches: 10. The CDR3 DNA reads TGTGCCAGCAGCCTGAGGGACAGGAGGGGACAAGAGACCCAGTACTTC. Amino acid sequence: CASSLRDRRGQETQYF.

A note on this clonotype: Compared with germline, one end of the junction differs, possibly owing to a read error. This chain joins TRBV11-2 and TRBJ2-5; unclear D gene. The CDR3 is made up of 11 amino acids. CDR1 and CDR2 (germline): SGHAT, FQNNGV. The CDR3 here is CASSHTSPQSF. CDR3 DNA: TGTGCCAGCAGCCATACATCTCCCCAGTCCTTC.

J is TRBJ2-1 and V is TRBV3-1; a possible D gene is TRBD1 (5 bases). Germline CDR1 and CDR2: LGHDT and YNNKEL (reference sequence). The CDR3 runs to 15 residues. The V end lost 0 bases, the J end lost 6 bases, and 12 bases lay between the germline ends. CDR3 sequence reads: CASSQDPGFGNEQFF. The CDR3 DNA is TGTGCCAGCAGCCAAGATCCAGGGTTTGGCAATGAGCAGTTCTTC.

This clonotype was seen more than once but under ten times. This rearrangement joins TRBV6-1 to TRBJ1-3; a possible D gene is TRBD1 (5 bases). V lost 6 bases to trimming and J lost 0 bases, with 12 bases between them. The germline V gene has CDR1 MNHNS and CDR2 SASEGT. This CDR3 has 15 residues. CDR3 DNA sequence: TGTGCCAGCAGCTCGGGACGCCTCTCTGGAAACACCATATATTTT. This encodes CASSSGRLSGNTIYF.

This clonotype was counted only a few times. The J gene is TRBJ2-3, the V gene TRBV20-1; 10 bases line up with TRBD1. Trimming cost V 2 bases and J 4 bases; bases outside gene matches: 3. Germline V CDR1 and CDR2: DFQATT, SNEGSKA (reference sequence). CDR3 length: 14 amino acids. Here the CDR3 reads CSARPGTGADTQYF. CDR3 coding DNA: TGCAGTGCTAGACCCGGGACAGGGGCAGATACGCAGTATTTT.

Only a few counts were recorded for this clonotype. This chain joins TRBV5-1 and TRBJ2-6, with a weak D call TRBD2 (5 bases). The CDR3 covers 19 residues. The V gene lost 0 bases and the J gene lost 0 bases, with 16 bases spanning the gap. CDR1 is SGHRS and CDR2 is YFSETQ in the germline V gene. The CDR3, as DNA: TGCGCCAGCAGCTTGGCGCCGATTCGCGGGCCCTCTGGGGCCAACGTCCTGACTTTC. This gives the protein CASSLAPIRGPSGANVLTF.

This chain uses TRBV4-1 with TRBJ2-1; 7 bases are a match to TRBD1. The CDR3 covers 16 residues. Unmatched junction bases numbered 6, after V lost 4 bases and J lost 0 bases. CDR1 is MGHRA and CDR2 is YSYEKL in the germline V gene. The CDR3 DNA follows: TGCGCCAGCAGCCCCCAGACAGGGAACTCCTACAATGAGCAGTTCTTC. Protein: CASSPQTGNSYNEQFF.

This clonotype was observed a few times. This rearrangement joins TRBV5-1 to TRBJ1-4; D possibly corresponds to TRBD1 (5 bases). V dropped 4 bases and J dropped 7 bases, with 14 bases sitting between them. Germline V CDR1 and CDR2: SGHRS, YFSETQ. This CDR3 spans 14 amino acids. CDR3 sequence (DNA): TGCGCCAGCAGCCCGACCGGGACGGCTGAAAAACTGTTTTTT. This encodes CASSPTGTAEKLFF.

This clonotype was picked up many times. This rearrangement joins TRBV18 to TRBJ2-7; D might be TRBD2 (6 bases). Germline-derived CDR1 and CDR2 are KGHSH and LQKENI. The CDR3 is 15 residues long. With 2 bases removed from V and 1 base from J, the gap between germline ends came to 12 bases. The CDR3 DNA is TGTGCCAGCTCACCATACGGGGGTGCGTCCTACGAGCAGTACTTC. It codes for CASSPYGGASYEQYF. Full variable domain (rest looked up from reference TRBV18 and TRBJ2-7): NAGVMQNPRHLVRRRGQEARLRCSPMKGHSHVYWYRQLPEEGLKFMVYLQKENIIDESGMPKERFSAEFPKEGPSILRIQQVVRGDSAAYFCASSPYGGASYEQYFGPGTRLTVT.

This clonotype was recorded at least ten times. The chain uses TRBV27 and TRBJ2-3, with 8 bases matching TRBD1. CDR3 length: 15 residues. CDR1 and CDR2 from the germline V gene are MNHEY and SMNVEV (reference sequence). The trim removed 5 bases at V and 4 bases at J, leaving 8 bases unmatched. CDR3 loop: CASSRRTGLPDTQYF. CDR3 nucleotide sequence: TGTGCCAGCAGTCGCCGGACAGGGCTTCCAGATACGCAGTATTTT.

This clonotype was seen more than once but under ten times. The chain has TRBV7-2 and TRBJ2-7, with 7 bases aligning to TRBD2. Trimming cost V 2 bases and J 4 bases; bases outside gene matches: 8. This CDR3 has 15 residues. Germline-derived CDR1 and CDR2 are SGHTA and FQGNSA. CDR3 coding DNA: TGTGCCAGCAGCTTATGGGGGGGTACCCAATACGAGCAGTACTTC. It specifies CASSLWGGTQYEQYF.

At least ten counts were recorded for this clonotype. This rearrangement joins TRBV7-6 to TRBJ2-7; unclear D gene. Trimming removed 2 bases at V and 1 base at J, with 9 bases between. From germline, CDR1 is SGHVS and CDR2 FNYEAQ. This CDR3 is 14 amino acids long. This CDR3 reads CASSLQDKSYEQYF. The CDR3 coding sequence is TGTGCCAGCAGCTTACAAGACAAATCCTACGAGCAGTACTTC.

This clonotype was counted between two and nine times. This chain connects TRBV10-3 to TRBJ2-3; D not certain. Looked up from germline, CDR1 is ENHRY and CDR2 is SYGVKD. The V end was cut by 3 bases, the J end by 6 bases, with 4 bases between. The CDR3 runs 11 residues. The CDR3 sequence is CAISERDTQYF. The CDR3 nucleotides read TGTGCCATCAGTGAACGCGATACGCAGTATTTT.

The CDR3 sequence is CASSSYSLGTDTQYF. CDR3 coding DNA: TGCGCCAGCAGCTCTTATAGTCTTGGCACAGATACGCAGTATTTT. The chain has TRBV5-1 and TRBJ2-3; D remains unclear. CDR1 and CDR2 from the germline V gene are SGHRS and YFSETQ. The CDR3 totals 15 residues. V was shortened by 3 bases and J by 1 base, with 12 bases between the two germline ends.

Regarding this clonotype: A read error may explain this, as a much larger clone is one base away. The rearrangement uses TRBV29-1 and TRBJ2-2; no reliable D call. Germline lookup yields CDR1 SQVTM and CDR2 ANQGSEA. The CDR3 has 16 residues. Trimming stripped 0 bases from V and 1 base from J, with 12 bases between. As DNA, the CDR3 is TGCAGCGTTGAAGATCGGGCTGGCGGGAACACCGGGGAGCTGTTTTTT. Residues: CSVEDRAGGNTGELFF.

The chain carries TRBV5-1 and TRBJ1-6; no definite D call. Germline values: CDR1 SGHRS, CDR2 YFSETQ. CDR3 size: 17 residues. The V end was cut by 2 bases, the J end by 4 bases, with 16 bases between. The DNA of the CDR3 is TGCGCCAGCAGCTTCATCCCTCTCTACGATTATAATTCACCCCTCCACTTT. It is translated as CASSFIPLYDYNSPLHF.

This clonotype was seen a handful of times. The V and J genes are TRBV7-9 and TRBJ2-1; 7 bases are shared with TRBD1. CDR3 length: 13 residues. J was trimmed by 7 bases and V by 6 bases; bases with no gene match: 6. Germline values: CDR1 SEHNR, CDR2 FQNEAQ (reference sequence). The DNA of the CDR3 is TGTGCCAGCAGAGGGGGCGTAATAAATGAGCAGTTCTTC. Encoded protein: CASRGGVINEQFF.

This clonotype occurred a few times. The V and J genes are TRBV11-2 and TRBJ2-1; TRBD2 matches at 9 bases. Trimming at V came to 0 bases and at J to 6 bases, leaving 9 bases not matched to a gene. CDR1 is SGHAT, CDR2 FQNNGV, per germline. The CDR3 has 17 amino acids. In nucleotides, the CDR3 is TGTGCCAGCAGCTTAGATATGGCGGGGGGGCGAAGCAATGAGCAGTTCTTC. It is translated as CASSLDMAGGRSNEQFF.

The chain is built from TRBV20-1 and TRBJ2-7; D is unresolved. The CDR3 is 10 residues long. The V gene's germline CDR1 is DFQATT and CDR2 SNEGSKA (reference sequence). The V end was cut by 2 bases, the J end by 6 bases, with 5 bases between. Written as DNA, the CDR3 is TGCAGTGCTAGAATGTCCGAGCAGTACTTC. It specifies CSARMSEQYF.

J is TRBJ2-2 and V is TRBV6-1; 7 bases agree with TRBD1. The V segment lost 8 bases and the J segment 0 bases; nucleotides outside the gene matches: 6. This CDR3 comprises 15 residues. Germline V lookup: CDR1 MNHNS, CDR2 SASEGT. The CDR3 region has the DNA TGTGCCAGCGGTGTAGGACAGGCGAACACCGGGGAGCTGTTTTTT. This gives the protein CASGVGQANTGELFF.